This paragraph covers one T cell receptor beta chain sequence. Its specificity is unknown. The entry originates in a study of cytomegalovirus exposure and HLA in healthy donors. Study-wide results and caveats: Researchers counted 164 TCR beta chains as cytomegalovirus-associated.

The PCR made use of 60 Vbeta and 13 Jbeta primers. Per the authors' pipeline: In a later analysis, about 12 million of some 80 million unique beta chains occurred in at least two donors. Generated by immunoSEQ multiplex PCR, the TCRdb table keeps only in-frame clones and is missing some. V and J calls and clone size come straight from that table; D and trimming were deduced from the DNA. Its clone listing holds some 75,000 clones. CDR3 length: 19 amino acids. Per the germline V gene, CDR1 is LNHDA and CDR2 is SQIVND (reference sequence). Trimming stripped 3 bases from V and 0 bases from J, with 18 bases between.

This receptor was identified in a boy aged 5-17 years in good health and CMV-seronegative. The specimen sequenced was PBMCs. This sequence joins TRBV19 and TRBJ2-6; possible D gene TRBD2, 5 bases. In DNA form, the CDR3 reads TGTGCCAGTAGTATGGTGCGGAGCGGCCTTAGCTCTGGGGCCAACGTCCTGACTTTC. Protein product: CASSMVRSGLSSGANVLTF.